Detailed here is one T cell receptor (beta chain). Its antigen is not known. Other DNA sequences in the sample encode the same CDR3. This sample is part of a study of cytomegalovirus exposure and HLA in healthy donors. About the study: Sequencing of about 179 million T cells in an earlier analysis found 95 million to 120 million unique TCR beta sequences.

Study results and limitations: Segments of the TCR beta V type were, in most cases, productive about 87% or about 30% of the time in an earlier analysis. Analysis performed later showed TCR beta chains linked to HLA being more clonally expanded than equally common others.

The CDR3 runs to 14 residues. The germline CDR1 and CDR2 sequences are SGDLS and YYNGEE. Trimming took off 1 base at V and 2 bases at J, with 9 bases between the two ends. The PCR used 60 Vbeta and 13 Jbeta primers. Generated by immunoSEQ multiplex PCR, the TCRdb table keeps only in-frame clones and is missing some. The sample lists about 160,000 clones, about 72% occurring once. The J gene is TRBJ1-1, the V gene TRBV9; a weak D match, TRBD1 (6 bases). Material: PBMCs. The TCR was taken from a male donor in good health and CMV-seronegative. In nucleotides, the CDR3 is TGTGCCAGCAGCGTATCACAGGGAAACACTGAAGCTTTCTTT. Translating gives CASSVSQGNTEAFF. Complete variable domain (other parts from reference TRBV9 and TRBJ1-1): DSGVTQTPKHLITATGQRVTLRCSPRSGDLSVYWYQQSLDQGLQFLIQYYNGEERAKGNILERFSAQQFPDLHSELNLSSLELGDSALYFCASSVSQGNTEAFFGQGTRLTVV.